This entry features one T cell receptor (beta chain) sequence. What it binds is not known. Sequencing used immunoSEQ multiplex PCR; TCRdb keeps in-frame clones, though not all of them. Of approximately 50,000 clones detected, nearly 55% appear once; the ten largest clones hold 20% to 30%. Trimming removed 3 bases from V and 9 bases from J; junction bases left unmatched: 11. From germline, CDR1 is MGHDK and CDR2 SYGVNS. This CDR3 is 17 amino acids long. The sample originates from a study of cytotoxic CD8 clonotypes in ibrutinib-treated CLL. Overall study findings and caveats: The clonality went up when patients responded to ibrutinib and dropped back toward baseline at progression.

The source material was PBMCs, sampled at disease progression, from a patient treated with ibrutinib. The TCR comes from a human donor with chronic lymphocytic leukemia. The gene calls are TRBV25-1 and TRBJ2-1, with TRBD2 identical over 13 bases. CDR3 residues: CASSDRGLAGARGEQFF. The CDR3 nucleotides read TGTGCCAGCAGTGACCGAGGACTAGCGGGAGCCAGGGGTGAGCAGTTCTTC.